The 3 T cell receptor beta chains in this list originate from one sample, sequenced in a study of regulatory T cells in long-lasting Graves disease. Investigators prepared the TCR beta libraries by applying iRepertoire HTBI primers and Arm-PCR of CDR3 regions. A single record per CDR3 protein comes from TCRdb applying MiXCR to the multiplex PCR reads. The sample shows hundreds of thousands of distinct CDR3 sequences, roughly 20% of them seen only once. Noted time point: persistent/refractory GD, antithyroid drugs over 5 years with positive TRAb. Researchers made the TCR library from RNA that was extracted from PBMCs. The starting material was peripheral blood mononuclear cells (PBMCs), obtained when the disease was refractory, from a patient treated with antithyroid drugs. The origin of the receptors is a female donor with Graves disease.

This clonotype appeared a few times. The chain recombines TRBV19 with TRBJ1-1, with D uncertain. Germline CDR1 is LNHDA and CDR2 is SQIVND (reference sequence). The CDR3 length is 15 residues. V was trimmed by 8 bases and J by 1 base, leaving 17 bases between them. For the CDR3, the DNA is TGTGCCAGTGGAAGACGGCCTATGCCGAACACTGAAGCTTTCTTT. This sequence encodes CASGRRPMPNTEAFF.

This clonotype was counted many times. The chain couples TRBV6-1 to TRBJ2-7, with TRBD2 as a possible D gene (6 bases). Trimming left V 5 bases short and J 0 bases short, with 17 bases between. This CDR3 region has 16 residues. From germline, CDR1 is MNHNS and CDR2 SASEGT. In nucleotides, the CDR3 is TGTGCCAGCAGTCCACGCGGGGCCTCGAGCTCCTACGAGCAGTACTTC. Encoded protein: CASSPRGASSSYEQYF.

The V gene is TRBV6-4, the J gene TRBJ1-1, with TRBD1 as a possible D gene (6 bases). Germline assignment: CDR1 MRHNA and CDR2 SNTAGT. The CDR3 has 13 residues. The V end was cut by 6 bases, the J end by 0 bases, with 8 bases between. The chain's CDR3 is CASRDRLNTEAFF. CDR3 DNA sequence: TGTGCCAGCAGGGACAGATTGAACACTGAAGCTTTCTTT.